Each of the 20 T cell receptor beta chains below was sequenced from the same sample in a study of T cells in Graves' hyperthyroidism and ophthalmopathy. The TCR beta CDR3 regions underwent amplification using RNA transcripts as the source. During a first-round RT-PCR of the TCR CDR3, the HTBI primer set was used. In TCRdb, the multiplex PCR reads were re-called with MiXCR into one record per CDR3 protein. The sample holds some 350,000 distinct CDR3 sequences, about 16% seen once. The sample comprised blood. The receptors were sampled from a woman aged 55-69 years with Graves' ophthalmopathy.

Ten or more counts support this clonotype. The V and J genes are TRBV7-2 and TRBJ2-2; 9 bases map to TRBD2. This CDR3 region has 16 residues. CDR1 is SGHTA, CDR2 FQGNSA, per germline. After removal of 2 bases from V and 6 bases from J, the junction contained 7 bases not matched to a gene. The CDR3 coding sequence is TGTGCCAGCAGCTTATTTGGCGGGAGGGCCCCCGGGGAGCTGTTTTTT. Translating gives CASSLFGGRAPGELFF.

In its sample, this clonotype was seen many times. The chain has TRBV20-1 and TRBJ2-2, with D unresolved. CDR1 and CDR2 from the germline V gene are DFQATT and SNEGSKA (reference sequence). The CDR3 spans 12 residues. The V gene lost 3 bases and the J gene lost 4 bases, with 6 bases spanning the gap. For the CDR3, the DNA is TGCAGTGCTAGGGGCGGCACCGGGGAGCTGTTTTTT. Translating it yields CSARGGTGELFF.

This clonotype came up many times. This chain connects TRBV7-9 to TRBJ1-2, with TRBD1 matching over 7 bases. CDR1 SEHNR and CDR2 FQNEAQ come from the germline V gene (reference sequence). The V gene end was trimmed by 5 bases and the J gene end by 4 bases; junction bases not matched to a gene: 7. The CDR3 spans 14 residues. The CDR3, as DNA: TGTGCCAGCAGCCCAACCCGGGACAGCTATGGCTACACCTTC. This codes for CASSPTRDSYGYTF.

The gene calls are TRBV7-9 and TRBJ2-7, with a weak D call TRBD2 (7 bases). Germline V gene data show CDR1 as SEHNR and CDR2 as FQNEAQ (reference sequence). The V end was cut by 2 bases, the J end by 2 bases, with 19 bases between. The CDR3 covers 17 residues. In nucleotides, the CDR3 is TGTGCCAGCAGCTTAAGCGGGACACTCTTAGGAGCCTACGAGCAGTACTTC. It specifies CASSLSGTLLGAYEQYF.

This clonotype has just a few counts. V usage is TRBV6-1 and J usage is TRBJ2-4; the D is unclear. Germline lookup yields CDR1 MNHNS and CDR2 SASEGT. This CDR3 is 12 amino acids long. V was trimmed by 7 bases and J by 0 bases, leaving 4 bases between them. CDR3 DNA: TGTGCCAGCACTATAGCCAAAAACATTCAGTACTTC. It codes for CASTIAKNIQYF.

The CDR3: CSVVGQGRNEQFF. The CDR3, as DNA: TGCAGCGTTGTTGGACAGGGCCGAAATGAGCAGTTCTTC. The V gene is TRBV29-1, the J gene TRBJ2-1; 8 bases are shared with TRBD1. Per germline, CDR1 SQVTM and CDR2 ANQGSEA. V shed 4 bases, J shed 7 bases, and the junction held 6 bases outside the gene matches. The CDR3 contains 13 residues.

The chain links TRBV5-1 to TRBJ2-7, with 10 bases matching TRBD1. The CDR3 spans 13 residues. The germline gives CDR1 SGHRS, CDR2 YFSETQ. The V gene end was trimmed by 2 bases and the J gene end by 6 bases; junction bases not matched to a gene: 2. The CDR3 protein is CASSFGDRGEQYF. The CDR3 DNA is TGCGCCAGCAGCTTCGGGGACAGGGGCGAGCAGTACTTC.

As for this clonotype: A much larger clone lies a single base off, so this may be a read error. V and J are TRBV6-1 and TRBJ2-6; D might be TRBD2 (5 bases). The CDR3 is 17 amino acids. Trimming shortened V by 5 bases and J by 0 bases, and 14 bases separated the two germline ends. Germline lookup yields CDR1 MNHNS and CDR2 SASEGT. CDR3 loop: CASSPVEGISGANVLTF. Here the CDR3 DNA reads TGTGCCAGCAGTCCGGTTGAGGGAATCTCTGGGGCCAACGTCCTGACTTTC.

This clonotype was observed a handful of times. The V and J genes are TRBV6-1 and TRBJ2-7, with D perhaps TRBD2 (5 bases). This CDR3 spans 15 amino acids. CDR1 MNHNS and CDR2 SASEGT come from the germline V gene. Trimming took off 8 bases at V and 2 bases at J, with 19 bases between the two ends. CDR3 bases: TGTGCCAGCCGTAGTTCCGGGAAGAGGGCCTACGAGCAGTACTTC. The encoded protein is CASRSSGKRAYEQYF.

This sequence joins TRBV28 and TRBJ1-1; 8 bases agree with TRBD1. The germline gives CDR1 MDHEN, CDR2 SYDVKM. The junction had 3 bases not matched to a gene; V was cut back by 7 bases and J by 5 bases. The CDR3 covers 12 residues. CDR3 DNA sequence: TGTGCCAGCAACACAGGGGGAACTGAAGCTTTCTTT. Amino acid sequence: CASNTGGTEAFF. Together with reference TRBV28 and TRBJ1-1, the CDR3 gives the full variable domain: DVKVTQSSRYLVKRTGEKVFLECVQDMDHENMFWYRQDPGLGLRLIYFSYDVKMKEKGDIPEGYSVSREKKERFSLILESASTNQTSMYLCASNTGGTEAFFGQGTRLTVV.

This clonotype has at least ten counts. The CDR3 DNA is TGCAGTGCTAGAGAGCGGGGCCGTCCGTACGAGCAGTACTTC. Translation gives CSARERGRPYEQYF. The chain joins TRBV20-1 to TRBJ2-7; D is perhaps TRBD2 (6 bases). In germline, CDR1 is DFQATT, CDR2 SNEGSKA (reference sequence). The CDR3 sequence is 14 residues long. V lost 0 bases, J lost 4 bases, and 13 bases lay in between.

This clonotype was seen more than once but under ten times. This sequence joins TRBV2 and TRBJ1-3; TRBD1 matches at 9 bases. This CDR3 is built from 16 residues. Per germline, CDR1 SNHLY and CDR2 FYNNEI. V was pared by 6 bases and J by 3 bases, with 9 bases of the junction left unmatched. For the CDR3, the DNA is TGTGCCAGCAGCCCGATGGGACAGGGAGGTGGAAACACCATATATTTT. Protein: CASSPMGQGGGNTIYF.

The J gene is TRBJ2-7, the V gene TRBV18; D is unclear. Trimming removed 2 bases at V and 2 bases at J, with 10 bases between. CDR3 length: 14 amino acids. Germline V gene lookup returns CDR1 KGHSH and CDR2 LQKENI. DNA of the CDR3: TGTGCCAGCTCACCAAGCACACCACCCTACGAGCAGTACTTC. Protein: CASSPSTPPYEQYF.

As regards this clonotype: A junction boundary mismatches the germline segment, possibly from a read error. The rearrangement uses TRBV10-3 and TRBJ2-3; a possible D gene is TRBD1 (6 bases). The germline V gene has CDR1 ENHRY and CDR2 SYGVKD. The CDR3 runs to 15 residues. DNA of the CDR3: TGTGCCATCAGTGACCCGGGACAAGGCACGGATACGCAGTATTTT. It yields the protein CAISDPGQGTDTQYF.

This clonotype was counted at least ten times. The chain has TRBV12-3 or TRBV12-4 and TRBJ2-2, with a tentative D call TRBD1 (5 bases). The CDR3 consists of 14 residues. V dropped 6 bases and J dropped 0 bases, with 8 bases sitting between them. In DNA, the CDR3 is TGTGCCAGCAGACCGACAGCGAACACCGGGGAGCTGTTTTTT. Residues: CASRPTANTGELFF.

This clonotype has at least ten counts. The rearrangement uses TRBV12-3 or TRBV12-4 and TRBJ2-3; 7 bases map to TRBD1. Trimming removed 2 bases from V and 3 bases from J; junction bases left unmatched: 5. This CDR3 has 15 amino acids. Here the CDR3 reads CASSLTGTVTDTQYF. The CDR3 DNA sequence: TGTGCCAGCAGTTTAACCGGGACAGTGACAGATACGCAGTATTTT.

In this sample, this clonotype turned up once. V usage is TRBV19 and J usage is TRBJ2-1, with 10 bases identical to TRBD2. This CDR3 has 16 amino acids. The J segment lost 7 bases and the V segment lost 7 bases, leaving 13 bases of the junction unmatched. Per the germline V gene, CDR1 is LNHDA and CDR2 is SQIVND (reference sequence). The CDR3 here is CASNRRASGSSNEQFF. The CDR3 bases are TGTGCCAGTAATCGACGAGCTAGCGGGAGTAGTAATGAGCAGTTCTTC.

This clonotype was observed a few times. This chain links TRBV6-5 with TRBJ1-1; no reliable D call. Germline values: CDR1 MNHEY, CDR2 SVGAGI. The CDR3 runs to 14 residues. The V gene lost 4 bases and the J gene lost 4 bases, with 13 bases spanning the gap. The CDR3 is CASSLTTGGTEAFF. CDR3 nucleotides: TGTGCCAGCAGTTTAACGACCGGAGGCACTGAAGCTTTCTTT.

This clonotype was seen at least ten times. This chain connects TRBV7-2 to TRBJ1-5, with a weak D call TRBD1 (5 bases). This CDR3 is built from 13 residues. V was pared by 5 bases and J by 7 bases, with 12 bases between. Germline V gene data show CDR1 as SGHTA and CDR2 as FQGNSA. CDR3 in DNA: TGTGCCAGCAGCCTGGGGGTTGACCAGCCCCAGCATTTT. Protein product: CASSLGVDQPQHF.

The chain has TRBV9 and TRBJ1-4; D gene uncertain. There are 14 residues in the CDR3. From germline, CDR1 is SGDLS and CDR2 YYNGEE. The V gene lost 6 bases and the J gene lost 5 bases, with 14 bases spanning the gap. CDR3 sequence reads: CASKVGSQNEKLFF. The CDR3 region has the DNA TGTGCCAGCAAGGTCGGCAGCCAAAATGAAAAACTGTTTTTT. Complete variable domain (other parts from reference TRBV9 and TRBJ1-4): DSGVTQTPKHLITATGQRVTLRCSPRSGDLSVYWYQQSLDQGLQFLIQYYNGEERAKGNILERFSAQQFPDLHSELNLSSLELGDSALYFCASKVGSQNEKLFFGSGTQLSVL.